Many counts were recorded for the clone carrying this T cell receptor (beta chain). The antigen is undetermined. The source of the PBMCs was about 10 ml of fresh peripheral blood. V shed 3 bases and J shed 3 bases, with 12 bases lying between them. Germline V gene data show CDR1 as SNHLY and CDR2 as FYNNEI. CDR3 length: 16 amino acids. The TCR beta CDR3 regions underwent amplification from RNA transcripts. Following a first-round RT-PCR that used HTBI primers, a second-round multiplex PCR was carried out. Via MiXCR, TCRdb re-called the multiplex PCR reads, giving one row per CDR3 protein. The table lists about 620,000 distinct CDR3 sequences, about a fifth of them singletons. The data originate from a study of Graves' ophthalmopathy and Graves' hyperthyroidism. Study-wide findings and caveats: Forecasting of ophthalmopathy progression by the model achieved approximately 70% sensitivity and approximately 72% specificity.

The TCR comes from a woman under 30 with stable Graves' hyperthyroidism. Some clones in this sample may be carry-over from other donors' samples. The chain has TRBV2 and TRBJ1-6; D uncertain. The sequenced sample was peripheral blood. CDR3 in DNA: TGTGCCAGCAGTGATCCGCTGGTGGGCTATAATTCACCCCTCCACTTT. It codes for CASSDPLVGYNSPLHF.